These T cell receptor beta chains were read from a single sample in a study of shared clonotypes between healthy human individuals. Sequenced by immunoSEQ multiplex PCR; TCRdb stores in-frame clones only, minus some. The table records about half a million clones, 70% to 85% of them present only once. The sample comprised PBMCs. These receptors were obtained from a woman in her 40s in good health. Some clones in this sample may be carry-over from other donors' samples. The CDR3 runs from the conserved cysteine through the conserved F or W. A D gene is named only where the DNA matches it firmly. Clone size appears in some rows only: once, few, many, or a class for an expanded clone.

TRBV30	NA	TRBJ1-2	few	CAWSDAPGSRGYGYTF	TGTGCCTGGAGTGACGCACCGGGGTCCCGAGGGTATGGCTACACCTTC
TRBV29-1	TRBD1	TRBJ1-5	NA	CSVGDRDQPQHF	TGCAGCGTTGGAGACAGGGATCAGCCCCAGCATTTT
TRBV27	NA	TRBJ2-1	NA	CASSLFSRTIHNEQFF	TGTGCCAGCAGTTTATTCTCGAGGACTATCCACAATGAGCAGTTCTTC
TRBV10-3	TRBD1	TRBJ2-7	NA	CAIRVGQGFGEQYF	TGTGCCATCCGGGTGGGACAGGGGTTTGGCGAGCAGTACTTC
TRBV28	NA	TRBJ2-7	NA	CASSRTANTYEQYF	TGTGCCAGCAGTCGGACAGCTAATACCTACGAGCAGTACTTC
TRBV7-3	NA	TRBJ2-1	NA	CASSASTTSREQFF	TGTGCCAGCAGCGCATCAACGACTTCCAGAGAGCAGTTCTTC
TRBV28	TRBD1	TRBJ1-1	NA	CASSETGRNTEAFF	TGTGCCAGCAGCGAGACAGGGAGGAACACTGAAGCTTTCTTT
TRBV5-6	NA	TRBJ1-1	NA	CASDSGFTEAFF	TGTGCCAGTGATTCGGGGTTCACTGAAGCTTTCTTT
TRBV19	NA	TRBJ2-2	NA	CASSISGSDTGELFF	TGTGCCAGTAGTATATCCGGGAGCGACACCGGGGAGCTGTTTTTT
TRBV7-9	NA	TRBJ1-1	NA	CAGSLGTFWAFF	TGTGCCGGCAGCTTAGGAACGTTTTGGGCTTTCTTT
TRBV6-5	NA	TRBJ2-5	once	CASSYSLGPQETQYF	TGTGCCAGCAGTTACTCGTTGGGGCCCCAAGAGACCCAGTACTTC
TRBV5-1	NA	TRBJ2-5	NA	CASSPFAPPGYQETQYF	TGCGCCAGCAGCCCCTTCGCCCCACCAGGTTACCAAGAGACCCAGTACTTC